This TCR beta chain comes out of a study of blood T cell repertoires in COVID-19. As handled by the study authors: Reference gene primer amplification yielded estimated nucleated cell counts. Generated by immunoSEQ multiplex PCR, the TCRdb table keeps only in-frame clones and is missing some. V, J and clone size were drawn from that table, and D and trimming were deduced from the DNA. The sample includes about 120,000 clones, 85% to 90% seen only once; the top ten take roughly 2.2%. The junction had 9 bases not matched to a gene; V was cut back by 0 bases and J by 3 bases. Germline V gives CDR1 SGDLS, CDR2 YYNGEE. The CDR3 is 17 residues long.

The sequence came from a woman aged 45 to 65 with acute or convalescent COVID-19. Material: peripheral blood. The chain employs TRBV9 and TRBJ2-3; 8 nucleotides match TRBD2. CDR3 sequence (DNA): TGTGCCAGCAGCGTAGGGAGAGCGGGAGAATGGACAGATACGCAGTATTTT. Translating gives CASSVGRAGEWTDTQYF.